This is a list of T cell receptor beta chains from one sample in a study of graft-versus-host responses after intestinal transplantation. Assay used: immunoSEQ multiplex PCR; TCRdb lists only in-frame clones, some missing. This repertoire shows about 39,000 clones, roughly nine tenths found once; its top ten account for 7.1%. Sequenced here: PBMCs, sampled about 270 days after transplant. Source of these receptors: a human patient who received an intestinal transplant, so some T cells may come from the graft donor. Each CDR3 is given with its conserved first and last residue. The order of the fields is D gene, clone size, J gene, V gene, CDR3 DNA, CDR3 protein. The D gene is left open where the match is weak. Not every row has a clone size; where given, it reads once, few, many or a size class.

TRBD1	once	TRBJ2-5	TRBV5-5	TGTGCCAGCAGCTCCGGACAGGGACAAGAGACCCAGTACTTC	CASSSGQGQETQYF
.	.	TRBJ2-7	TRBV5-5	TGTGCCAGCAGCCGACAGTTTGAATCCTACGAGCAGTACTTC	CASSRQFESYEQYF
.	.	TRBJ2-7	TRBV7-2	TGTGCCAGCAGCTTATTCAGTCAGGGTGGCGAGCAGTACTTC	CASSLFSQGGEQYF
.	once	TRBJ2-5	TRBV6-6	TGTGCCAGCAGTTACCGACAGCTACAAGAGACCCAGTACTTC	CASSYRQLQETQYF
TRBD2	.	TRBJ2-7	TRBV7-6	TGTGCCAGCAGCCCTCGGGCCGGGGGGGGCCGCGAGCAGTACTTC	CASSPRAGGGREQYF
.	.	TRBJ1-3	TRBV29-1	TGCAGCGTTGGTTGGGGGCCCCCTGGAAACACCATATATTTT	CSVGWGPPGNTIYF
TRBD1	once	TRBJ2-7	TRBV4-1	TGCGCCAGCAGCCTCGGACAGGGGGCCTACGAGCAGTACTTC	CASSLGQGAYEQYF
TRBD2	.	TRBJ2-5	TRBV2	TGTGCCAGCAGGGTCGGGGGGTACCAAGAGACCCAGTACTTC	CASRVGGYQETQYF
.	.	TRBJ1-6	TRBV9	TGTGCCAGCAGCGTAGGATTTGCCCTCGAGAATTCACCCCTCCACTTT	CASSVGFALENSPLHF
TRBD2	few	TRBJ2-3	TRBV4-2	TGTGCCAGCAGCGGTGGCGGGGGGGTCACAGATACGCAGTATTTT	CASSGGGGVTDTQYF
TRBD2	.	TRBJ2-5	TRBV10-2	TGCGCCAGCAGTACGGACGAGTTGGAGGCTAGCGGGACGAGGCAACAAGAGACCCAGTACTTC	CASSTDELEASGTRQQETQYF
.	.	TRBJ2-3	TRBV6-1	TGTGCCAGCAGTGAATACACCCGCGCGGGCACAGATACGCAGTATTTT	CASSEYTRAGTDTQYF
TRBD1	once	TRBJ1-2	TRBV7-9	TGTGCCAGCAGCTTAGCGGGGACAGGCGACTATGGCTACACCTTC	CASSLAGTGDYGYTF
.	.	TRBJ2-5	TRBV7-9	TGTGCCAGCAGCCGCCTTAAGTACCAAGAGACCCAGTACTTC	CASSRLKYQETQYF
.	once	TRBJ1-2	TRBV4-1	TGCGCCAGCAGCCAAGTTGTAGGCTCTAACTATGGCTACACCTTC	CASSQVVGSNYGYTF
.	.	TRBJ2-5	TRBV2	TGTGCCACTCTAGGGATCCAAGAGACCCAGTACTTC	CATLGIQETQYF
TRBD1	.	TRBJ2-7	TRBV6-5	TGTGCCAGCACCTCCGGGACAGGGATCTACGAGCAGTACTTC	CASTSGTGIYEQYF
TRBD1	.	TRBJ2-3	TRBV5-1	TGCGCCAGCAAGTGGGACAGGGGCCGACAAACAGATACGCAGTATTTT	CASKWDRGRQTDTQYF
.	.	TRBJ1-2	TRBV7-8	TGTGCCAGCAGCTTAAATAGGGCGGGCGCGGGGGGCTACACCTTC	CASSLNRAGAGGYTF
.	.	TRBJ2-5	TRBV11-2	TGTGCCAGCAGCACCCCCTTTCCGTCGCGGGCGTATGGAGAGACCCAGTACTTC	CASSTPFPSRAYGETQYF
TRBD1	.	TRBJ1-5	TRBV6-5	TGTGCCAGTTACGACAGGGACGGCAATCAGCCCCAGCATTTT	CASYDRDGNQPQHF
.	.	TRBJ1-2	TRBV5-1	TGCGCCAGCAGCTTGGAGGGACTCAACTATGGCTACACCTTC	CASSLEGLNYGYTF
.	.	TRBJ1-6	TRBV9	TGTGCCAGCAGCGTAGGCGGGCGGAATAATTCACCCCTCCACTTT	CASSVGGRNNSPLHF
.	.	TRBJ1-6	TRBV2	TGTGCCAGCAACCTAGAGGGCCCCCTCCACTTT	CASNLEGPLHF
.	.	TRBJ1-2	TRBV12-5	TGTGCCTCCGGCCTTAACTATGGCTACACCTTC	CASGLNYGYTF
TRBD2	once	TRBJ2-3	TRBV2	TGTGCCAGCAGTGTACTAGCGGATACGCAGTATTTT	CASSVLADTQYF
.	once	TRBJ2-1	TRBV5-4	TGTGCCAGCAGCTTGCCCGAAGACGGGACTGATGAGCAGTTCTTC	CASSLPEDGTDEQFF
.	.	TRBJ2-4	TRBV19	TGTGCCAGTGCGGGGCCTGGGGCCCTGCTAGCCAAAAACATTCAGTACTTC	CASAGPGALLAKNIQYF
TRBD2	.	TRBJ2-7	TRBV7-9	TGTGCCAGCAGTTATCTAGCGGGGGGTTTCTACGAGCAGTACTTC	CASSYLAGGFYEQYF
.	.	TRBJ1-2	TRBV7-9	TGTGCCAGCAGCTTCCTCCAGACCGGGTACTGGACCTTC	CASSFLQTGYWTF
.	.	TRBJ2-3	TRBV5-4	TGTGCCAGCAGCTTGGGACGCTCCACAGATACGCAGTATTTT	CASSLGRSTDTQYF
.	.	TRBJ2-2	TRBV7-3	TGTGCCAGCACCTTGACCGGGGAGCTGTTTTTT	CASTLTGELFF
TRBD2	.	TRBJ2-3	TRBV5-1	TGCGCCAGCAGCTCCCGGGGGGGGGATACGCAGTATTTT	CASSSRGGDTQYF
.	.	TRBJ1-6	TRBV5-1	TGCGCCAGCTCAGCTTCCGAAGAATCACCCCTCCACTTT	CASSASEESPLHF
TRBD2	.	TRBJ2-3	TRBV19	TGTGCCAGCGCTCCGGGACTAGTCTTTTCATCTAGCACAGATACGCAGTATTTT	CASAPGLVFSSSTDTQYF
.	once	TRBJ1-1	TRBV6-6	TGTGCCAGCAGTTACAGTAAGACTGAAGCTTTCTTT	CASSYSKTEAFF
.	.	TRBJ1-1	TRBV2	TGTGCCAGCAGTGAAGGGACGGCGAACACTGAAGCTTTCTTT	CASSEGTANTEAFF
TRBD2	.	TRBJ2-1	TRBV9	TGTGCCAGCAGCGTGGGTAGCGGGGGGGCCTTGGGTGAGCAGTTCTTC	CASSVGSGGALGEQFF
.	.	TRBJ1-1	TRBV4-2	TGTGCCAGCAGCCAATTGGACACTGAAGCTTTCTTT	CASSQLDTEAFF
.	.	TRBJ2-3	TRBV5-1	TGCGCCAGCAGCTTGGGGCAAACCTCTCCTAGCACAGATACGCAGTATTTT	CASSLGQTSPSTDTQYF
TRBD1	.	TRBJ2-1	TRBV2	TGTGCCAGCAGTGTTGGGGCAGGGGGCCATGAGCAGTTCTTC	CASSVGAGGHEQFF
.	.	TRBJ2-7	TRBV18	TGTGCCAGCTCACCCCTGCCGGGGCAGGTAGACGAGCAGTACTTC	CASSPLPGQVDEQYF
TRBD1	.	TRBJ2-5	TRBV7-6	TGTGCCAGCAGCTCGACAGGGGTGGGAGAGACCCAGTACTTC	CASSSTGVGETQYF
.	.	TRBJ1-6	TRBV7-2	TGTGCCAGCAGCTTCTGGGAGGGTCTAAATTCACCCCTCCACTTT	CASSFWEGLNSPLHF
.	.	TRBJ2-7	TRBV5-4	TGTGCCAGCAGCCGACAGCCACAAGACTACGAGCAGTACTTC	CASSRQPQDYEQYF
.	few	TRBJ1-1	TRBV18	TGTGCCAGCTCACCGCGGGAGGGGAGCACTGAAGCTTTCTTT	CASSPREGSTEAFF
.	.	TRBJ1-3	TRBV6-1	TGTGCCAGCAGAGGAGCCGGGGGCTCTGGAAACACCATATATTTT	CASRGAGGSGNTIYF
TRBD1	.	TRBJ2-4	TRBV19	TGTGCCAGTAGTATAGCGCAGGGGGACATTCAGTACTTC	CASSIAQGDIQYF
.	.	TRBJ2-3	TRBV11-2	TGTGCCAGCAGCTTAGGCCGAACAGGGATAATTCAAGATACGCAGTATTTT	CASSLGRTGIIQDTQYF
.	.	TRBJ1-2	TRBV7-8	TGTGCCAGCAGCTACGGGGGCAACTATGGCTACACCTTC	CASSYGGNYGYTF
TRBD1	.	TRBJ1-3	TRBV5-4	TGTGCCAGCAGCTTACAGGGGGTGACTGGAAACACCATATATTTT	CASSLQGVTGNTIYF